Following are 15 T cell receptor beta chains from one sample sequenced in a study of human T cells and chemical hapten exposure. Time point described: patch test 3, about 24 weeks after DPC sensitization. Regarding treatment: therapeutic diphenylcyclopropenone sensitization with weekly scalp DPC. TCRdb used MiXCR to reprocess the RACE reads, holding one entry per CDR3 protein. Of 150,000 to 200,000 distinct CDR3 sequences listed, around 25% were seen once; the top ten hold roughly 2.5%. Sequencing used whole blood, obtained in connection with sensitization to the hapten diphenylcyclopropenone (DPC). These receptor sequences come from a woman aged 40 to 55 with alopecia areata. Some clones in this sample may be carry-over from other donors' samples.

Points on this clonotype: At one end, the junction sequence differs from germline, possibly due to a read error. The genes are TRBV28 and TRBJ2-1; perhaps D is TRBD1 or TRBD2 (5 bases each). The CDR3 sequence is 19 residues long. Looked up from germline, CDR1 is MDHEN and CDR2 is SYDVKM. The DNA of the CDR3 is TGTGCCGGCAGTTCCATAATGGGACCGGGGTTTAGCTCCTACAATGAGCAGTTCTTC. Amino acid sequence: CAGSSIMGPGFSSYNEQFF. Together with reference TRBV28 and TRBJ2-1, the CDR3 gives the full variable domain: DVKVTQSSRYLVKRTGEKVFLECVQDMDHENMFWYRQDPGLGLRLIYFSYDVKMKEKGDIPEGYSVSREKKERFSLILESASTNQTSMYLCAGSSIMGPGFSSYNEQFFGPGTRLTVL.

V is TRBV28 and J is TRBJ1-4; D remains ambiguous. The length of the CDR3 is 15 residues. Trimming took 6 bases from V and 4 from J, leaving 15 bases between them. Germline CDR1 is MDHEN and CDR2 is SYDVKM. The CDR3 reads CASRPFGRGNEKLFF. CDR3 sequence (DNA): TGTGCCAGCAGACCCTTCGGACGGGGTAATGAAAAACTGTTTTTT.

This clonotype was counted between two and nine times. This rearrangement joins TRBV7-2 to TRBJ2-3, with 10 bases matching TRBD2. Germline CDR1 and CDR2: SGHTA and FQGNSA. The CDR3 consists of 15 residues. Germline trimming cut 5 bases from V and 3 bases from J; bases unmatched to any gene: 5. For the CDR3, the DNA is TGTGCCAGCAGCCCGGGACTAGCGATGACAGATACGCAGTATTTT. This gives the protein CASSPGLAMTDTQYF.

A few counts support this clonotype. V usage is TRBV6-1 and J usage is TRBJ1-5, with D unresolved. V was clipped by 1 base and J by 2 bases, with 9 bases between them. The CDR3 consists of 15 residues. Germline loops: CDR1 MNHNS, CDR2 SASEGT. CDR3 region: CASSEGGFRNQPQHF. The CDR3 DNA sequence: TGTGCCAGCAGTGAAGGAGGATTTCGCAATCAGCCCCAGCATTTT.

This clonotype was recorded a few times. The chain recombines TRBV4-2 with TRBJ1-3; D unresolved. Germline V gene sequence: CDR1 LGHNA, CDR2 YNFKEQ. V was cut by 0 bases and J by 0 bases, with 12 bases left in between. The CDR3 is 17 amino acids. The CDR3 is CASSQDPQRDSGNTIYF. CDR3 bases: TGTGCCAGCAGCCAAGACCCCCAGAGGGACTCTGGAAACACCATATATTTT.

This clonotype occurred a few times. This chain links TRBV7-9 with TRBJ2-6, with TRBD2 as a possible D gene (5 bases). Germline CDR1 and CDR2: SEHNR and FQNEAQ (reference sequence). The CDR3 is made up of 14 amino acids. CDR3 coding DNA: TGTGTGTCTAGCAGCTACTCTGGGGCCAACGTCCTGACTTTC. Translation: CVSSSYSGANVLTF.

The J gene is TRBJ2-1, the V gene TRBV25-1; 7 nucleotides align to TRBD1. CDR1 and CDR2 (germline): MGHDK, SYGVNS. Losses at the gene ends were 6 bases for V and 0 bases for J; bases not matched to a gene: 11. This CDR3 is built from 17 residues. The CDR3 is CASRPPKGAVSYNEQFF. For the CDR3, the DNA is TGTGCCAGCAGACCCCCTAAGGGGGCTGTCTCCTACAATGAGCAGTTCTTC.

J is TRBJ2-7 and V is TRBV7-3; 8 nucleotides line up with TRBD1. The V gene end was trimmed by 5 bases and the J gene end by 1 base; junction bases not matched to a gene: 4. The germline V gene has CDR1 SGHTA and CDR2 FQGTGA. CDR3 length equals 14 residues. CDR3 residues: CASSATGASYEQYF. The CDR3 DNA is TGTGCCAGCAGCGCGACAGGGGCATCCTACGAGCAGTACTTC. The complete variable domain, with remaining parts taken from reference TRBV7-3 and TRBJ2-7, reads GAGVSQTPSNKVTEKGKYVELRCDPISGHTALYWYRQSLGQGPEFLIYFQGTGAADDSGLPNDRFFAVRPEGSVSTLKIQRTERGDSAVYLCASSATGASYEQYFGPGTRLTVT.

Only a few counts were recorded for this clonotype. The J gene is TRBJ2-7, the V gene TRBV6-5, with TRBD1 matching over 9 bases. J was trimmed by 4 bases and V by 8 bases; bases with no gene match: 3. This CDR3 is 12 amino acids long. The germline gives CDR1 MNHEY, CDR2 SVGAGI. The CDR3 sequence is CASGTGPYEQYF. The CDR3 nucleotides read TGTGCCAGCGGGACAGGGCCATACGAGCAGTACTTC.

The gene calls are TRBV5-1 and TRBJ1-1; TRBD1 aligns across 8 bases. The J segment lost 5 bases and the V segment lost 4 bases, leaving 7 bases of the junction unmatched. CDR3 length equals 14 residues. CDR1 is SGHRS and CDR2 is YFSETQ in the germline V gene. The CDR3 loop is CASSATGGETEAFF. CDR3 in DNA: TGCGCCAGCAGCGCTACAGGGGGAGAGACTGAAGCTTTCTTT.

This clonotype came up a few times. This chain connects TRBV20-1 to TRBJ2-7; TRBD2 matches 13 bases. The V and J ends lost 0 bases and 7 bases, in that order; junction bases with no gene match: 6. The V gene's germline CDR1 is DFQATT and CDR2 SNEGSKA (reference sequence). The CDR3 runs to 15 residues. The CDR3 DNA follows: TGCAGTGCTAGAGATAGGACTAGCGGGAGCAGGGAGCAGTACTTC. Amino acid sequence: CSARDRTSGSREQYF.

V is TRBV3-1 and J is TRBJ2-7, with D possibly being TRBD1 (5 bases). Trimming took 4 bases from V and 6 from J, leaving 16 bases between them. Germline-derived CDR1 and CDR2 are LGHDT and YNNKEL (reference sequence). CDR3 size: 14 residues. CDR3 DNA: TGTGCCAGCAGCCGCAGAGGAGTAGGGGCCGAGCAGTACTTC. Protein: CASSRRGVGAEQYF.

This clonotype was picked up a small number of times. The J gene is TRBJ1-5, the V gene TRBV10-3, with TRBD1 matching 10 bases. The CDR3 consists of 15 residues. The V segment lost 2 bases and the J segment 3 bases; nucleotides outside the gene matches: 1. Germline CDR1 is ENHRY and CDR2 is SYGVKD. The CDR3 nucleotides are TGTGCCATCAGTGAGGGACAGGGGGTCAATCAGCCCCAGCATTTT. It translates to CAISEGQGVNQPQHF.

This clonotype was counted only a few times. V gene TRBV7-9 combines with J gene TRBJ2-3, with a possible D match to TRBD1 (5 bases). Germline V gene sequence: CDR1 SEHNR, CDR2 FQNEAQ (reference sequence). CDR3 size: 12 residues. Trimming left V 7 bases short and J 4 bases short, with 9 bases between. The DNA for the CDR3 is TGTGCCAGCACCCAAGGGGCAGATACGCAGTATTTT. This translates into CASTQGADTQYF. The full variable domain, rest sourced from reference TRBV7-9 and TRBJ2-3, is DTGVSQNPRHKITKRGQNVTFRCDPISEHNRLYWYRQTLGQGPEFLTYFQNEAQLEKSRLLSDRFSAERPKGSFSTLEIQRTEQGDSAMYLCASTQGADTQYFGPGTRLTVL.

This clonotype was counted only a few times. The rearrangement joins TRBV5-6 to TRBJ2-1; D is undetermined. Germline V CDR1 and CDR2: SGHDT, YYEEEE. The CDR3 is 15 amino acids. V was pared by 8 bases and J by 5 bases, with 20 bases between. The CDR3, as DNA: TGTGCCAGTTCGGGCCGCATGGGTCTAGACAATGAGCAGTTCTTC. Residues: CASSGRMGLDNEQFF.